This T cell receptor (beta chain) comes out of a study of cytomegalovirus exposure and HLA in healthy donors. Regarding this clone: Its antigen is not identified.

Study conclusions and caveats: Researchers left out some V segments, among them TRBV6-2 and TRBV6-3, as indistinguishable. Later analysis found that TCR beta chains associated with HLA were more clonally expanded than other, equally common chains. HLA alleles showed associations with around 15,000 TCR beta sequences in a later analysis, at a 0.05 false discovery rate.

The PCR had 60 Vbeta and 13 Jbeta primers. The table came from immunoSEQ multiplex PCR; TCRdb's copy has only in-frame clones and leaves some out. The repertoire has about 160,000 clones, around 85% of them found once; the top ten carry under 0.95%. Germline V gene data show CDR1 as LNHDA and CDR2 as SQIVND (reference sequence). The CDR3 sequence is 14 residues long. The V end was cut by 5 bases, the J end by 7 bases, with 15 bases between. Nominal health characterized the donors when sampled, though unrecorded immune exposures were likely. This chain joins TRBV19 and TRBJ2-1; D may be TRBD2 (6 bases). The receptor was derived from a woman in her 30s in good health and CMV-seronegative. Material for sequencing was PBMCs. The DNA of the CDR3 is TGTGCCAGTAGTGTCCAGATGACTAGTAATGAGCAGTTCTTC. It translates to CASSVQMTSNEQFF. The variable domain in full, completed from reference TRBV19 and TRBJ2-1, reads DGGITQSPKYLFRKEGQNVTLSCEQNLNHDAMYWYRQDPGQGLRLIYYSQIVNDFQKGDIAEGYSVSREKKESFPLTVTSAQKNPTAFYLCASSVQMTSNEQFFGPGTRLTVL.